The present entry profiles one T cell receptor beta chain with its context. The antigen is undetermined. The data are from a study of cytomegalovirus exposure and HLA in healthy donors. General study results and limits: A list of 150 or so TCR beta chains associated with cytomegalovirus was given.

With 3 bases clipped from V and 6 bases from J, the junction kept 2 bases outside the gene matches. This CDR3 contains 13 residues. Germline V gene lookup returns CDR1 SQVTM and CDR2 ANQGSEA. Repertoires were generated with immunoSEQ multiplex PCR, while TCRdb's copy carries only in-frame clones and drops some. The table lists over 90,000 clones, about 95% of them singletons. The sequenced sample consisted of PBMCs. The receptor was isolated from a woman in her late teens or twenties in good health and CMV-seronegative. The chain uses TRBV29-1 and TRBJ2-2; 9 nucleotides agree with TRBD1. The CDR3 loop is CSVEGTGSGELFF. Here the CDR3 DNA reads TGCAGCGTTGAGGGGACAGGGTCCGGGGAGCTGTTTTTT.